One T cell receptor beta chain is described in this entry. Its target is not known. This record belongs to a study of shared clonotypes between healthy human individuals. Study overall: Plates per donor: three CD4 naive, three CD4 memory, two CD8 naive, one CD8 memory.

Whole-study results and caveats: For naive CD4 cells, roughly 4.6% of clonotypes were shared across a handful of donors. Memory subsets generally showed lower estimated richness than naive subsets.

Each sorted subset replicate got 200 ng genomic DNA, 30,000 or so genomes. Assay used: immunoSEQ multiplex PCR; TCRdb lists only in-frame clones, some missing. Of 2,500,000 or so clones listed, approximately 93% are singletons. Trimming took off 0 bases at V and 5 bases at J, with 6 bases between the two ends. The CDR3 contains 12 residues. The germline V gene has CDR1 SGHNT and CDR2 YYREEE (reference sequence). V gene TRBV5-4 combines with J gene TRBJ2-7; D is unclear. The sequencing sample was made of naive CD4+ T cells from PBMCs. The subset is: CD45RA+ positively selected. This receptor was obtained from a young man in good health. Some clones in this sample may be carry-over from other donors' samples. This CDR3 reads CASSLAAHEQYF. In nucleotides, the CDR3 is TGTGCCAGCAGCTTGGCGGCCCACGAGCAGTACTTC.